This T cell receptor beta chain stems from a study of blood T cell repertoires in COVID-19. The wider study: The United States, Italy and Spain provided the acute and convalescent COVID-19 samples. From T cells, B-cell-depleted T cells, or PBMCs came the material, which was cDNA or gDNA.

This clone has only one observation. In the original workflow: The assay estimated nucleated cells by amplifying reference gene primers. Assay used: immunoSEQ multiplex PCR; TCRdb lists only in-frame clones, some missing. That table supplies the V and J calls and clone size; D and trimming were determined from the DNA. The sample has 150,000 to 200,000 clones, less than 90% seen once. CDR1 and CDR2 (germline): SGHRS, YFSETQ. The CDR3 covers 16 residues. V gave up 0 bases and J gave up 2 bases, with 15 bases separating them. The chain couples TRBV5-1 to TRBJ2-7; D possibly corresponds to TRBD2 (6 bases). The TCR was taken from a woman aged 65 to 85 with acute or convalescent COVID-19. Sequenced: peripheral blood. The CDR3 loop reads CASSLVSGSYPYEQYF. The CDR3, as DNA: TGCGCCAGCAGCTTGGTCTCCGGGAGCTACCCCTACGAGCAGTACTTC.